Following are 24 T cell receptor beta chains from one sample sequenced in a study of blood T cell repertoires in COVID-19. Repertoires were generated with immunoSEQ multiplex PCR, while TCRdb's copy carries only in-frame clones and drops some. The data contain around 220,000 clones, 80% to 90% of them seen just once; the ten biggest clones take up roughly 14%. Sequenced input: PBMCs or T cells enriched from blood (not recorded which). The receptors were sampled from a woman aged 50 to 65 with acute COVID-19.

The chain recombines TRBV30 with TRBJ2-1; TRBD2 is a possible D gene (5 bases). In germline, CDR1 is GTSNPN, CDR2 SVGIG (reference sequence). This CDR3 region has 13 residues. Trimming cost V 0 bases and J 9 bases, with 12 bases left between them. CDR3 residues: CAWSVPGWGEQFF. The CDR3 nucleotides read TGTGCCTGGAGTGTACCGGGGTGGGGTGAGCAGTTCTTC. Based on the CDR3 plus reference TRBV30 and TRBJ2-1, the full variable domain is SQTIHQWPATLVQPVGSPLSLECTVEGTSNPNLYWYRQAAGRGLQLLFYSVGIGQISSEVPQNLSASRPQDRQFILSSKKLLLSDSGFYLCAWSVPGWGEQFFGPGTRLTVL.

The chain recombines TRBV25-1 with TRBJ2-1, with D possibly TRBD1 on 6 matching bases. Trimming took 3 bases from V and 6 from J, leaving 12 bases between them. Looked up from germline, CDR1 is MGHDK and CDR2 is SYGVNS. This CDR3 contains 14 residues. CDR3 DNA sequence: TGTGCCAGCAGTGACGGGCAGGGGATCAATGAGCAGTTCTTC. Translating it yields CASSDGQGINEQFF. The variable domain in full, completed from reference TRBV25-1 and TRBJ2-1, reads EADIYQTPRYLVIGTGKKITLECSQTMGHDKMYWYQQDPGMELHLIHYSYGVNSTEKGDLSSESTVSRIRTEHFPLTLESARPSHTSQYLCASSDGQGINEQFFGPGTRLTVL.

The V and J genes are TRBV7-2 and TRBJ2-5; 10 nucleotides agree with TRBD1. The trim removed 3 bases at V and 7 bases at J, leaving 11 bases unmatched. This CDR3 comprises 16 residues. CDR1 and CDR2 from the germline V gene are SGHTA and FQGNSA. CDR3 sequence (DNA): TGTGCCAGCAGCTTCTCCTCGCCAGGACAGGGGGTGACCCAGTACTTC. It translates to CASSFSSPGQGVTQYF.

This clone was seen only a few times. The chain links TRBV7-9 to TRBJ2-7; 11 nucleotides align to TRBD2. V lost 6 bases to trimming and J lost 2 bases; unmatched junction nucleotides: 3. Germline CDR1 and CDR2: SEHNR and FQNEAQ (reference sequence). CDR3 size: 14 residues. The CDR3 spells CASRPSGRPYEQYF. In nucleotides, the CDR3 is TGTGCCAGCAGACCTAGCGGGAGGCCCTACGAGCAGTACTTC.

This chain connects TRBV28 to TRBJ1-1, with 7 positions matching TRBD1. J gave up 4 bases and V 2 bases, and 4 bases lay outside the gene matches. Germline V lookup: CDR1 MDHEN, CDR2 SYDVKM. This CDR3 is 14 amino acids long. CDR3 in amino acids: CASSLGRGTTEAFF. DNA of the CDR3: TGTGCCAGCAGTTTAGGCAGGGGGACCACTGAAGCTTTCTTT.

The chain carries TRBV12-3 or TRBV12-4 and TRBJ1-4; 7 bases are a match to TRBD1. The length of the CDR3 is 13 residues. After removal of 5 bases from V and 7 bases from J, the junction contained 4 bases not matched to a gene. CDR3 region: CASSLRQGEKLFF. CDR3 DNA sequence: TGTGCCAGCAGTCTTCGACAGGGTGAAAAACTGTTTTTT.

The CDR3 DNA reads as TGTGCCAGCAGTGACTCGGGGGGGGAGACCCAGTACTTC. It specifies CASSDSGGETQYF. The chain combines TRBV6-4 with TRBJ2-5, with TRBD2 identical over 7 bases. V was pared by 0 bases and J by 5 bases, with 0 bases of the junction left unmatched. Per germline, CDR1 MRHNA and CDR2 SNTAGT. This CDR3 comprises 13 residues.

This clone was seen only once. The genes are TRBV19 and TRBJ1-4; 12 bases are shared with TRBD1. This CDR3 is built from 18 residues. Germline V gene lookup returns CDR1 LNHDA and CDR2 SQIVND (reference sequence). Trimming took 0 bases from V and 8 from J; bases not matched to a gene: 10. The CDR3 is CASSIEGDRGRRGEKLFF. The CDR3 DNA sequence: TGTGCCAGTAGTATAGAGGGGGACAGGGGGCGCCGGGGCGAAAAACTGTTTTTT. The complete variable domain, with remaining parts taken from reference TRBV19 and TRBJ1-4, reads DGGITQSPKYLFRKEGQNVTLSCEQNLNHDAMYWYRQDPGQGLRLIYYSQIVNDFQKGDIAEGYSVSREKKESFPLTVTSAQKNPTAFYLCASSIEGDRGRRGEKLFFGSGTQLSVL.

This clone was seen only a few times. This chain links TRBV7-3 with TRBJ2-1; TRBD1 matches 7 bases. In germline, CDR1 is SGHTA, CDR2 FQGTGA. The V gene end was trimmed by 4 bases and the J gene end by 0 bases; junction bases not matched to a gene: 0. The length of the CDR3 is 14 residues. The DNA of the CDR3 is TGTGCCAGCAGCTCAGGGGGCTCCTACAATGAGCAGTTCTTC. It encodes CASSSGGSYNEQFF.

The chain uses TRBV7-2 and TRBJ1-2, with D perhaps TRBD1 (6 bases). The ends were cut back, 3 bases at V and 4 bases at J, with 9 bases in the middle. Looked up from germline, CDR1 is SGHTA and CDR2 is FQGNSA. The CDR3 has 13 amino acids. The CDR3 sequence: CASSFNRAYGYTF. CDR3 sequence (DNA): TGTGCCAGCAGCTTTAACAGGGCCTATGGCTACACCTTC.

This chain uses TRBV6-5 with TRBJ2-7; 8 positions agree with TRBD1. Trimming removed 6 bases from V and 6 bases from J; junction bases left unmatched: 10. Germline CDR1 MNHEY, CDR2 SVGAGI. The CDR3 extends over 14 amino acids. This CDR3 is CASSKTGDAGEQYF. DNA for the CDR3: TGTGCCAGCAGCAAGACAGGGGATGCGGGCGAGCAGTACTTC.

The rearrangement joins TRBV28 to TRBJ2-6; D gene uncertain. The CDR3 totals 16 residues. The germline V gene encodes CDR1 MDHEN and CDR2 SYDVKM. Between the trimmed V and J ends, which lost 5 bases and 0 bases, there was a span of 11 bases. The CDR3 is CASSPRLFSGANVLTF. The CDR3 nucleotides read TGTGCCAGCAGTCCCAGGTTATTCTCTGGGGCCAACGTCCTGACTTTC.

V gene TRBV15 combines with J gene TRBJ2-4, with 8 bases lining up with TRBD2. Trimming at V came to 0 bases and at J to 8 bases, leaving 15 bases not matched to a gene. The CDR3 sequence is 18 residues long. The germline gives CDR1 LNHNV, CDR2 YYDKDF (reference sequence). The CDR3 bases are TGTGCCACCAGCAGAGATTTATCCCTCGCGGGGGGAAAAGACATTCAGTACTTC. It encodes CATSRDLSLAGGKDIQYF.

This clone was observed a single time. Other DNA sequences in this specimen translate into the identical CDR3. The chain uses TRBV9 and TRBJ2-1; 7 bases match TRBD2. The V segment lost 3 bases and the J segment 3 bases; nucleotides outside the gene matches: 6. Per germline, CDR1 SGDLS and CDR2 YYNGEE. The CDR3 runs to 15 residues. CDR3 nucleotides: TGTGCCAGCAGCGCTGTAGCGGGCATCTACAATGAGCAGTTCTTC. It translates to CASSAVAGIYNEQFF.

The chain links TRBV13 to TRBJ2-4; 8 bases align to TRBD1. CDR3 length: 16 residues. Germline-derived CDR1 and CDR2 are PRHDT and FYEKMQ (reference sequence). Germline trimming cut 4 bases from V and 4 bases from J; bases unmatched to any gene: 9. The CDR3 DNA sequence: TGTGCCAGCAGCTACCGAACAGGGGGGACGAAAAACATTCAGTACTTC. It translates to CASSYRTGGTKNIQYF.

This chain connects TRBV6-5 to TRBJ2-7, with 7 positions matching TRBD2. Germline V lookup: CDR1 MNHEY, CDR2 SVGAGI. The V gene end was trimmed by 4 bases and the J gene end by 11 bases; junction bases not matched to a gene: 5. The CDR3 length is 11 residues. CDR3 DNA: TGTGCCAGCAGTTCCCGGGACTATGAGTACTTC. It encodes CASSSRDYEYF.

As regards this clone: Other DNA sequences in the sample encode the same CDR3. This rearrangement joins TRBV4-2 to TRBJ2-1; 7 bases agree with TRBD2. The CDR3 sequence is 15 residues long. The V gene end was trimmed by 3 bases and the J gene end by 4 bases; junction bases not matched to a gene: 6. Germline V gene sequence: CDR1 LGHNA, CDR2 YNFKEQ. In nucleotides, the CDR3 is TGTGCCAGCAGCCAGGCTAGCGGATCATACAATGAGCAGTTCTTC. Translated, it gives CASSQASGSYNEQFF.

V and J are TRBV2 and TRBJ2-7, with D perhaps TRBD2 (6 bases). The CDR3 is made up of 13 amino acids. The V end lost 7 bases, the J end lost 3 bases, and 13 bases lay between the germline ends. The germline CDR1 and CDR2 sequences are SNHLY and FYNNEI. The CDR3 spells CASKRDSIYEQYF. CDR3 bases: TGTGCCAGCAAACGGGACTCCATCTACGAGCAGTACTTC.

The genes are TRBV9 and TRBJ1-3, with TRBD1 as a possible D gene (6 bases). Trimming cost V 4 bases and J 0 bases, with 11 bases left between them. The CDR3 runs 15 residues. Germline V gives CDR1 SGDLS, CDR2 YYNGEE. In DNA, the CDR3 is TGTGCCAGCAGCATACAGGGTAACTCTGGAAACACCATATATTTT. Its protein product is CASSIQGNSGNTIYF.

The chain recombines TRBV3-1 (or the pseudogene TRBV3-2) with TRBJ1-1; D remains ambiguous. This CDR3 spans 13 amino acids. Trimming removed 0 bases from V and 11 bases from J, with 13 bases in between. Germline V gene sequence: CDR1 LGHDT, CDR2 YNNKEL (reference sequence). The CDR3 here is CASSQEGVNMAFF. CDR3 bases: TGTGCCAGCAGCCAAGAGGGCGTAAACATGGCTTTCTTT.

The rearrangement uses TRBV6-2 or TRBV6-3 and TRBJ2-7, with D possibly being TRBD2 (5 bases). V lost 4 bases to trimming and J lost 2 bases, with 12 bases between them. Germline CDR1 reads MNHEY; CDR2 reads SVGEGT. The CDR3 loop spans 14 amino acids. CDR3 sequence (DNA): TGTGCCAGCAGTTTCCGGGAACTAACCTACGAGCAGTACTTC. Its translation: CASSFRELTYEQYF.

The chain couples TRBV12-5 to TRBJ2-2; 7 bases are shared with TRBD2. Germline values: CDR1 LGHNT, CDR2 FRNRAP. This CDR3 has 15 amino acids. With 2 bases clipped from V and 7 bases from J, the junction kept 7 bases outside the gene matches. CDR3 sequence (DNA): TGTGCTAGTGGTTTGTTCAGCGGGGTTAACGGGGAGCTGTTTTTT. Protein product: CASGLFSGVNGELFF.

V is TRBV5-4 and J is TRBJ2-3; D is perhaps TRBD2 (6 bases). Germline V gives CDR1 SGHNT, CDR2 YYREEE (reference sequence). V lost 5 bases and J 5 bases, leaving 18 bases between the germline ends. This CDR3 spans 15 amino acids. The CDR3 loop reads CASSLAGGSGDTQYF. CDR3 DNA sequence: TGTGCCAGCAGTCTGGCTGGGGGGTCGGGAGATACGCAGTATTTT.

This CDR3 is CASSLSGVILAGGHEQFF. CDR3 coding DNA: TGTGCCAGCAGTTTATCGGGGGTTATATTAGCGGGAGGTCATGAGCAGTTCTTC. The chain carries TRBV27 and TRBJ2-1, with 10 bases lining up with TRBD2. The CDR3 has 18 amino acids. The germline V gene encodes CDR1 MNHEY and CDR2 SMNVEV (reference sequence). The J segment lost 8 bases and the V segment lost 0 bases, leaving 13 bases of the junction unmatched.